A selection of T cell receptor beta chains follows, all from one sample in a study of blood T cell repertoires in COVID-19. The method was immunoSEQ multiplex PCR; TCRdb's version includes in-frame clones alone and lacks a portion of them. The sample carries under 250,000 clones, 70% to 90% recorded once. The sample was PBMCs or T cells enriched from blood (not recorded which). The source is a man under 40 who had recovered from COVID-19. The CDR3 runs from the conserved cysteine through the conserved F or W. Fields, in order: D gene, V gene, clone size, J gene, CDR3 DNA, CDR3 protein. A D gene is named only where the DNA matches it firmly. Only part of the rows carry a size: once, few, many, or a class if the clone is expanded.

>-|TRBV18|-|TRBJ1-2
TGTGCCAGCTCAACAGGAGGAGGGGTTGGCTACACCTTC
CASSTGGGVGYTF
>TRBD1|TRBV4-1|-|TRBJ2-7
TGCGCCAGCAGCCAAACACAGGGGGCTTACGAGCAGTACTTC
CASSQTQGAYEQYF
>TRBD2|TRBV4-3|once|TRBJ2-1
TGCGCCAGCAGCCCCCGGGAGGAGACGTGGGCAAATGAGCAGTTCTTC
CASSPREETWANEQFF
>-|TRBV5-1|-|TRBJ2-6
TGCGCCAGCAGCTTGACAGTTACTGGGGCCAACGTCCTGACTTTC
CASSLTVTGANVLTF
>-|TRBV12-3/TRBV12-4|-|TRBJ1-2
TGTGCCAGCACCGACGCAGGTGTCTATGGCTACACCTTC
CASTDAGVYGYTF
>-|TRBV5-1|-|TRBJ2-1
TGCGCCAGCAGCTTAGGGACTGGATCAAATGAGCAGTTCTTC
CASSLGTGSNEQFF
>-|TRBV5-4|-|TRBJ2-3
TGTGCCAGCAGCTTGTCATCTTCGGGCAGGGGAGATACGCAGTATTTT
CASSLSSSGRGDTQYF
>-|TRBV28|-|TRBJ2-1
TGTGCCAGCAGTTTATACGGCGGCTTCGATGAGCAGTTCTTC
CASSLYGGFDEQFF
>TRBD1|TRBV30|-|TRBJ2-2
TGTGCCCGGGACAGGGAGAACACCGGGGAGCTGTTTTTT
CARDRENTGELFF
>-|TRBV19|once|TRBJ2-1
TGTGCCAGTAGGTTAGCGGCGAGCTCCTACAATGAGCAGTTCTTC
CASRLAASSYNEQFF
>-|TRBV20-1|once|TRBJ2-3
TGCAGTGCTAGTACACAGGTTAGCACAGATACGCAGTATTTT
CSASTQVSTDTQYF
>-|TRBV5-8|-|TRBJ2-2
TGTGCCAGCAGCTCAAGACAGCCGACCGGGGAGCTGTTTTTT
CASSSRQPTGELFF
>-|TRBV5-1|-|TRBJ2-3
TGCGCCAGCAGCTTCCCGGGAGAGGATACGCAGTATTTT
CASSFPGEDTQYF
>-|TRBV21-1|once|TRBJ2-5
TGTGCCAGCAGCAACCGCCGGAGGGAGACCCAGTACTTC
CASSNRRRETQYF
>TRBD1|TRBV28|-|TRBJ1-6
TGTGCCAGCAGTTTTGCGACAGGGGTGGATAATTCACCCCTCCACTTT
CASSFATGVDNSPLHF
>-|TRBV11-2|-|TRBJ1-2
TGTGCCAGCAGCTTAGATCAATATGGCTACACCTTC
CASSLDQYGYTF
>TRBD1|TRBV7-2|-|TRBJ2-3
TGTGCCAGCAGCACGGGACAGGGTGGGCGCGTCGATACGCAGTATTTT
CASSTGQGGRVDTQYF
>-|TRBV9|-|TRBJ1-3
TGTGCCAGCAGCCCGAGCACTGGAAACACCATATATTTT
CASSPSTGNTIYF
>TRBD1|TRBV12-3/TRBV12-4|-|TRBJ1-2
TGTGCCAGCACCCGGACAGGGGGATATGGCTACACCTTC
CASTRTGGYGYTF
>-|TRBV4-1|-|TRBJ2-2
TGCGCCAGCAGCCACCCCCCGGAGGGTCGGACCGGGGAGCTGTTTTTT
CASSHPPEGRTGELFF
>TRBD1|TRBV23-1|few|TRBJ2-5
TGCGCCAGCAGTCAACCGACAGGGGAGAAGGAGACCCAGTACTTC
CASSQPTGEKETQYF
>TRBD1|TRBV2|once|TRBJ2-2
TGTGCCAGCAGTGAGAGGGGGCAGGGGTACACCGGGGAGCTGTTTTTT
CASSERGQGYTGELFF